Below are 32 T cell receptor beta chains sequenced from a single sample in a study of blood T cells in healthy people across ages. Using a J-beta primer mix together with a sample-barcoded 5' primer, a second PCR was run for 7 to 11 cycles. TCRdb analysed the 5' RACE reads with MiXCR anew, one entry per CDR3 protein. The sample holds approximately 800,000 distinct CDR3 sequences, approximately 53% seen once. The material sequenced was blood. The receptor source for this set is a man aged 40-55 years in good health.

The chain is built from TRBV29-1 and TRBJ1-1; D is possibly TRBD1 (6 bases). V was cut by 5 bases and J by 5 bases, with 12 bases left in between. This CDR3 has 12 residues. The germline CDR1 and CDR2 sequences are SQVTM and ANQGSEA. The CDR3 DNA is TGCAGCGTTAGAGGGGGTGGTACTGAAGCTTTCTTT. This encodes CSVRGGGTEAFF. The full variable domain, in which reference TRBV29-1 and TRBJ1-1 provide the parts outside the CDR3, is SAVISQKPSRDICQRGTSLTIQCQVDSQVTMMFWYRQQPGQSLTLIATANQGSEATYESGFVIDKFPISRPNLTFSTLTVSNMSPEDSSIYLCSVRGGGTEAFFGQGTRLTVV.

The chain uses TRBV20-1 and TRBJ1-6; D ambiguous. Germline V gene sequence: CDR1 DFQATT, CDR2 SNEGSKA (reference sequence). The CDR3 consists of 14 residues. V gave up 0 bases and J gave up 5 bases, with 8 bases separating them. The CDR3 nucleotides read TGCAGTGCTAGAGATCGACGCGATAATTCACCCCTCCACTTT. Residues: CSARDRRDNSPLHF.

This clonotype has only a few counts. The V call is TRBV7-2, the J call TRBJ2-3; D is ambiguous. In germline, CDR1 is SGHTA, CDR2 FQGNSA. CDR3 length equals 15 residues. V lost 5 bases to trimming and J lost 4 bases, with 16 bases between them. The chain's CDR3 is CASSLGLSPADTQYF. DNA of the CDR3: TGTGCCAGCAGCCTCGGCCTGTCGCCCGCAGATACGCAGTATTTT. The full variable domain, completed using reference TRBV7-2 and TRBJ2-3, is GAGVSQSPSNKVTEKGKDVELRCDPISGHTALYWYRQSLGQGLEFLIYFQGNSAPDKSGLPSDRFSAERTGGSVSTLTIQRTQQEDSAVYLCASSLGLSPADTQYFGPGTRLTVL.

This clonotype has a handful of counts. For the CDR3, the DNA is TGTGCCAGCAGCCGGACGGGACACGCGGATGAGCAGTTCTTC. This encodes CASSRTGHADEQFF. The V and J genes are TRBV2 and TRBJ2-1, with TRBD1 as a possible D gene (6 bases). Trimming pared 6 bases from V and 8 bases from J, leaving 17 bases between. Per germline, CDR1 SNHLY and CDR2 FYNNEI. The length of the CDR3 is 14 residues.

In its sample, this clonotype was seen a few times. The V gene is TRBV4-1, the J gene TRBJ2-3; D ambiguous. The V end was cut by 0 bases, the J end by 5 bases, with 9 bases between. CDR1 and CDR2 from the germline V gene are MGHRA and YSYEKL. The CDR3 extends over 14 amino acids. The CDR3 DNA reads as TGCGCCAGCAGCCAAGATACCCCATTAGATACGCAGTATTTT. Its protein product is CASSQDTPLDTQYF.

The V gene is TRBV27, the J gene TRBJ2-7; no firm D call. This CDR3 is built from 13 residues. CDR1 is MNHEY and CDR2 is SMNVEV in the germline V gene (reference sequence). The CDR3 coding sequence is TGTGGGGAAGGGAAAAGGAGCTCCTACGAGCAGTACTTC. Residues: CGEGKRSSYEQYF.

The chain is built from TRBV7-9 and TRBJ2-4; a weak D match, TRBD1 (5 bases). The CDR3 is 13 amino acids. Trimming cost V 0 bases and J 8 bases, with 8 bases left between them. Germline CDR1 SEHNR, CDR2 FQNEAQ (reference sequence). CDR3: CASSLAGADIQYF. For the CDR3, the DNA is TGTGCCAGCAGCTTAGCAGGGGCGGACATTCAGTACTTC.

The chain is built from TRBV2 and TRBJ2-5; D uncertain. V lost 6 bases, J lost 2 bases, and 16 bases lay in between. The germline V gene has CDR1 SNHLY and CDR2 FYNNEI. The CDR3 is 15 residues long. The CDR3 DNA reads TGTGCCAGCAGAGGAACTAACACCTATCAAGAGACCCAGTACTTC. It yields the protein CASRGTNTYQETQYF. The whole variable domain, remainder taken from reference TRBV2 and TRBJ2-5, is EPEVTQTPSHQVTQMGQEVILRCVPISNHLYFYWYRQILGQKVEFLVSFYNNEISEKSEIFDDQFSVERPDGSNFTLKIRSTKLEDSAMYFCASRGTNTYQETQYFGPGTRLLVL.

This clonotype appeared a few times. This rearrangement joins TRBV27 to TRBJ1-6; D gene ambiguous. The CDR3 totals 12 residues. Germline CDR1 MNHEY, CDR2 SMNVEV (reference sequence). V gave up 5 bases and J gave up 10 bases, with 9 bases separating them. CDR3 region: CASSATRSPLHF. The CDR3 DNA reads TGTGCCAGCAGTGCCACCCGATCACCCCTCCACTTT.

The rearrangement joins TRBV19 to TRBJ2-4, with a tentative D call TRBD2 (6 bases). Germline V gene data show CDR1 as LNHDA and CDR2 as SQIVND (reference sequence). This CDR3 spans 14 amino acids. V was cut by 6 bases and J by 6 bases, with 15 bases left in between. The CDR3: CASSAPGGPNIQYF. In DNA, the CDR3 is TGTGCCAGTAGCGCCCCCGGGGGACCAAACATTCAGTACTTC.

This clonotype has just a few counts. The DNA of the CDR3 is TGTGCCAGCAGCCCTCCCTCCGAGCAGCAGTTCTTC. Its translation is CASSPPSEQQFF. V is TRBV3-1 and J is TRBJ2-1, with D hard to call. The CDR3 contains 12 residues. V was cut by 4 bases and J by 11 bases, with 12 bases left in between. Per the germline V gene, CDR1 is LGHDT and CDR2 is YNNKEL (reference sequence).

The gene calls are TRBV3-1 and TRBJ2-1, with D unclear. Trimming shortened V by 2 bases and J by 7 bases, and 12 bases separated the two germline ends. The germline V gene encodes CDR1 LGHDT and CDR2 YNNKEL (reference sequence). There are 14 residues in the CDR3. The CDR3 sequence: CASSQNQAWNEQFF. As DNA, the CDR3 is TGTGCCAGCAGCCAAAATCAGGCCTGGAATGAGCAGTTCTTC.

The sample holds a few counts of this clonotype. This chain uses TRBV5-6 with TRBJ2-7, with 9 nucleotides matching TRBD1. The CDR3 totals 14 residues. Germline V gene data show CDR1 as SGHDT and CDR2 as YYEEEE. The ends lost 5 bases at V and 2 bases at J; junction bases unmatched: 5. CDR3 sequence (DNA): TGTGCCAGCAGGGGACAGGGTGACGCCTACGAGCAGTACTTC. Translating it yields CASRGQGDAYEQYF.

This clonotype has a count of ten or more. The CDR3 nucleotides read TGTGCCAGCAGCAGCACGAGGGATGAAGCTTTCTTT. It codes for CASSSTRDEAFF. The chain employs TRBV7-9 and TRBJ1-1; D unclear. The germline gives CDR1 SEHNR, CDR2 FQNEAQ (reference sequence). V was pared by 5 bases and J by 7 bases, with 11 bases between. The length of the CDR3 is 12 residues. Drawing the rest from reference TRBV7-9 and TRBJ1-1, the complete variable domain is DTGVSQNPRHKITKRGQNVTFRCDPISEHNRLYWYRQTLGQGPEFLTYFQNEAQLEKSRLLSDRFSAERPKGSFSTLEIQRTEQGDSAMYLCASSSTRDEAFFGQGTRLTVV.

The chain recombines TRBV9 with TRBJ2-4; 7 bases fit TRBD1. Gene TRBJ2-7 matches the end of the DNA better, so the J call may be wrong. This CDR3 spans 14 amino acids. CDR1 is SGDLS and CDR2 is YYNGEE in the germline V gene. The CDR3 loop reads CASSVGDRVYEQYF. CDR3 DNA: TGTGCCAGCAGCGTAGGGGACAGAGTCTACGAGCAGTACTTC.

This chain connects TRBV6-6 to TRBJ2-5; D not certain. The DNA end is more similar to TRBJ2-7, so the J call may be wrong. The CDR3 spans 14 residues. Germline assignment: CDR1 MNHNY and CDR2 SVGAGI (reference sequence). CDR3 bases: TGTGCCAGCAGTTCGAACTTACCCCCCTACGAGCAGTACTTC. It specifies CASSSNLPPYEQYF.

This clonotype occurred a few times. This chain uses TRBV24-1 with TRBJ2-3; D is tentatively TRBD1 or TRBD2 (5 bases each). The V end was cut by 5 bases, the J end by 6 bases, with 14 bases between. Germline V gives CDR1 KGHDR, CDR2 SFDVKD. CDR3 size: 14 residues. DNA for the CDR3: TGTGCCACCAGTGGTGGGGGTCTCTGGGATACGCAGTATTTT. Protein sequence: CATSGGGLWDTQYF.

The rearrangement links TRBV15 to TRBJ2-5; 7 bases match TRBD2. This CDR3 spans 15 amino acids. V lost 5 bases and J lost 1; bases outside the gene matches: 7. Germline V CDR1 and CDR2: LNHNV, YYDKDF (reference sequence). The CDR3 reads CATSPRRETQETQYF. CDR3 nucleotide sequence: TGTGCCACCAGCCCACGGCGGGAGACCCAAGAGACCCAGTACTTC.

The CDR3 loop is CASSLKGSLAGRYEQYF. The CDR3 coding sequence is TGTGCCAGCAGTTTAAAGGGTAGTCTAGCGGGAAGGTACGAGCAGTACTTC. The chain links TRBV12-3 or TRBV12-4 to TRBJ2-4, with 9 bases that match TRBD2. The J call may be mistaken, given a closer DNA end match to TRBJ2-7. The CDR3 covers 17 residues.

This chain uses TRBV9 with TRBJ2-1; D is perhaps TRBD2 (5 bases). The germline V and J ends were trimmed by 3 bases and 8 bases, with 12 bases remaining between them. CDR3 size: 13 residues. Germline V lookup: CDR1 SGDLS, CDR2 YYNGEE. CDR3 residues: CASSDRAGDEQFF. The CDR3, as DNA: TGTGCCAGCAGCGATAGGGCCGGGGATGAGCAGTTCTTC.

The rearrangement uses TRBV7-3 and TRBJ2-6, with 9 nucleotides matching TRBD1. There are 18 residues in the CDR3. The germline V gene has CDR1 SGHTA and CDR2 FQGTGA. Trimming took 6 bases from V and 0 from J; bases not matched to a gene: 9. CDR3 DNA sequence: TGTGCCAGCAGTCTAAACGGACAGGGGAGCTCTGGGGCCAACGTCCTGACTTTC. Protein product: CASSLNGQGSSGANVLTF.

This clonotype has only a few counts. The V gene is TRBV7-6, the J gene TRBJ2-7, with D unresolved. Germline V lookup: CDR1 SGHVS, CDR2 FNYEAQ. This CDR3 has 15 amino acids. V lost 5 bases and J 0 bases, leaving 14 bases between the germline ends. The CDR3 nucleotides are TGTGCCAGCAGCGCCGGTTTAGGATACTCCTACGAGCAGTACTTC. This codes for CASSAGLGYSYEQYF.

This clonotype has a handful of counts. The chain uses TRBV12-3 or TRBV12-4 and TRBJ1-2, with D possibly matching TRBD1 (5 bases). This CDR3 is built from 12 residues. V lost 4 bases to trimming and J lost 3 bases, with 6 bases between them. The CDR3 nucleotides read TGTGCCAGCAGTTGGGGGGACTATGGCTACACCTTC. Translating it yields CASSWGDYGYTF.

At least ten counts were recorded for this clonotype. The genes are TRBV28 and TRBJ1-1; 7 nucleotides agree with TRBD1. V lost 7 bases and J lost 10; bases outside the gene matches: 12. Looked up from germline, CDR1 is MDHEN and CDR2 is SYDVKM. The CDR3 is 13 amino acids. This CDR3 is CASNLGQKIGAFF. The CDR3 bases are TGTGCCAGCAACCTGGGACAGAAAATAGGAGCTTTCTTT.

CDR3 loop: CAISESYGTDTQYF. The CDR3 DNA is TGTGCCATCAGTGAGTCGTATGGAACAGATACGCAGTATTTT. The rearrangement joins TRBV10-3 to TRBJ2-3, with unresolved D. The CDR3 covers 14 residues. The V and J ends lost 0 bases and 3 bases respectively, with 7 bases between them. CDR1 and CDR2 from the germline V gene are ENHRY and SYGVKD.

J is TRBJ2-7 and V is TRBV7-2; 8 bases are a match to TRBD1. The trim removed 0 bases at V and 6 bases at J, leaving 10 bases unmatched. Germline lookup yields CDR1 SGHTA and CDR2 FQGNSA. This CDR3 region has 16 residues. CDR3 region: CASSLALGTGRGEQYF. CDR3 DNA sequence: TGTGCCAGCAGCTTAGCGCTGGGGACAGGACGGGGCGAGCAGTACTTC.

DNA for the CDR3: TGTGCCAGCAGCTTAGCGGGGGGCAGGGGTAATGAAAAACTGTTTTTT. This translates into CASSLAGGRGNEKLFF. V and J are TRBV7-2 and TRBJ1-4; D perhaps matches TRBD1 (6 bases). The CDR3 is 16 amino acids. The V and J ends lost 0 bases and 4 bases respectively, with 12 bases between them. Germline V CDR1 and CDR2: SGHTA, FQGNSA.

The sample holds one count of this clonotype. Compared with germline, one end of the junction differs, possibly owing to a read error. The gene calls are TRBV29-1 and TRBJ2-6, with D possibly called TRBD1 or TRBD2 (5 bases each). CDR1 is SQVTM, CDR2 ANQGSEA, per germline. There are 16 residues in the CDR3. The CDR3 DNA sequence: TGCCTGCCCAAGGGCAGGGCGGTGAGAGGGGCCAGCGTCCTGACTTTC. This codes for CLPKGRAVRGASVLTF.

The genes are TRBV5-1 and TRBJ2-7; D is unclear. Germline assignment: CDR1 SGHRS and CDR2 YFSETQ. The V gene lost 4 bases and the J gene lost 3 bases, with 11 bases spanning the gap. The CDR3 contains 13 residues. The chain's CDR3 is CASSDTLNYEQYF. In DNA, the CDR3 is TGCGCCAGCAGCGACACACTGAACTACGAGCAGTACTTC.

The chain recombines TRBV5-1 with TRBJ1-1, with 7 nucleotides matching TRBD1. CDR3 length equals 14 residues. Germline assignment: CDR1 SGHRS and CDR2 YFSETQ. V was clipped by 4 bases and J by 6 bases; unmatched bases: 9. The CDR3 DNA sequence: TGCGCCAGCAGCCGAGTGGGACAGAGCTCTGAAGCTTTCTTT. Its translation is CASSRVGQSSEAFF.

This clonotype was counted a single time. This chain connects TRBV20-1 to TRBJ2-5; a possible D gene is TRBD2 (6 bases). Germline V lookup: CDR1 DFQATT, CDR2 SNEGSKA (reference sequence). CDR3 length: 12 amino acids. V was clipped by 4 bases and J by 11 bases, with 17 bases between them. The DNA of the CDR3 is TGCAGTGCTACCGACCTTAGTGCGGGGCAGTACTTC. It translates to CSATDLSAGQYF.

The CDR3 DNA reads TGTGCTAGTGGTTTGTCGTGGCGGACCTCCTATAATTCACCCCTCCACTTT. Translated, it gives CASGLSWRTSYNSPLHF. The chain couples TRBV12-5 to TRBJ1-6; D is undetermined. The CDR3 is 17 residues long. V was cut by 2 bases and J by 0 bases, with 11 bases left in between. Germline V CDR1 and CDR2: LGHNT, FRNRAP. Looking up the rest from reference TRBV12-5 and TRBJ1-6 gives the full variable domain: DARVTQTPRHKVTEMGQEVTMRCQPILGHNTVFWYRQTMMQGLELLAYFRNRAPLDDSGMPKDRFSAEMPDATLATLKIQPSEPRDSAVYFCASGLSWRTSYNSPLHFGNGTRLTVT.